This is a list of T cell receptor beta chains from one sample in a study of T cells in tuberculosis. Using immunoSEQ multiplex PCR, the repertoire was profiled, and TCRdb retains in-frame clones only, with some absent. Here the sample spans approximately 53,000 clones, nearly 95% being singletons. The source was PBMCs, collected at tuberculosis diagnosis. The receptors stem from an adult with tuberculosis. CDR3s include the opening cysteine and the closing phenylalanine or tryptophan. A D gene is named only where the DNA matches it firmly. Part of the rows lack a size; the others show once, few, many or a class for expanded clones.

v_call: TRBV7-2; cdr3_length: 15; d_call: NA; clone_size: NA; j_call: TRBJ1-6; cdr3_aa: CASSPPLSYNSPLHF; cdr3_nt: TGTGCCAGCAGCCCTCCGTTGTCCTATAATTCACCCCTCCACTTT
v_call: TRBV7-9; cdr3_length: 16; d_call: TRBD1; clone_size: NA; j_call: TRBJ1-2; cdr3_aa: CASSYHDRALNYGYTF; cdr3_nt: TGTGCCAGCAGCTATCATGACAGGGCTCTTAACTATGGCTACACCTTC
v_call: TRBV5-1; cdr3_length: 15; d_call: NA; clone_size: NA; j_call: TRBJ1-6; cdr3_aa: CASASGIPGNSPLHF; cdr3_nt: TGCGCCAGTGCTAGTGGGATTCCAGGGAATTCACCCCTCCACTTT
v_call: TRBV5-5; cdr3_length: 15; d_call: TRBD1; clone_size: NA; j_call: TRBJ1-2; cdr3_aa: CASSAVPGQEHGYTF; cdr3_nt: TGTGCCAGCAGCGCAGTCCCGGGACAGGAACATGGCTACACCTTC
v_call: TRBV28; cdr3_length: 20; d_call: TRBD1; clone_size: NA; j_call: TRBJ2-6; cdr3_aa: CASSLSGAQGVQTGANVLTF; cdr3_nt: TGTGCCAGCAGTTTAAGCGGAGCACAGGGGGTTCAGACTGGGGCCAACGTCCTGACTTTC
v_call: TRBV30; cdr3_length: 12; d_call: NA; clone_size: NA; j_call: TRBJ1-1; cdr3_aa: CAWDRQNTEAFF; cdr3_nt: TGTGCCTGGGACAGGCAGAACACTGAAGCTTTCTTT
v_call: TRBV13; cdr3_length: 15; d_call: NA; clone_size: NA; j_call: TRBJ2-7; cdr3_aa: CASSLGATGLHEQYF; cdr3_nt: TGTGCCAGCAGCTTAGGCGCCACAGGGCTCCACGAGCAGTACTTC
v_call: TRBV19; cdr3_length: 14; d_call: TRBD1; clone_size: NA; j_call: TRBJ1-1; cdr3_aa: CASTRGQTNTEAFF; cdr3_nt: TGTGCCAGTACTCGGGGACAGACGAACACTGAAGCTTTCTTT
v_call: TRBV27; cdr3_length: 13; d_call: TRBD2; clone_size: once; j_call: TRBJ2-1; cdr3_aa: CATNGLAVNEQFF; cdr3_nt: TGTGCCACGAACGGACTAGCGGTGAATGAGCAGTTCTTC
v_call: TRBV2; cdr3_length: 13; d_call: NA; clone_size: NA; j_call: TRBJ1-1; cdr3_aa: CASSDGGYTEAFF; cdr3_nt: TGTGCCAGCAGTGATGGGGGGTACACTGAAGCTTTCTTT
v_call: TRBV4-1; cdr3_length: 16; d_call: NA; clone_size: NA; j_call: TRBJ1-2; cdr3_aa: CASSQNPIALDYGYTF; cdr3_nt: TGCGCCAGCAGCCAGAACCCTATTGCGCTAGACTATGGCTACACCTTC
v_call: TRBV14; cdr3_length: 13; d_call: TRBD1; clone_size: NA; j_call: TRBJ1-1; cdr3_aa: CASSFDRGRVAFF; cdr3_nt: TGTGCCAGCAGCTTCGACAGGGGGCGTGTGGCTTTCTTT
v_call: TRBV30; cdr3_length: 13; d_call: NA; clone_size: NA; j_call: TRBJ1-1; cdr3_aa: CAWSVIEGAEAFF; cdr3_nt: TGTGCCTGGAGTGTAATCGAGGGAGCTGAAGCTTTCTTT
v_call: TRBV6-6; cdr3_length: 13; d_call: TRBD1; clone_size: NA; j_call: TRBJ1-2; cdr3_aa: CASSATGTGGYTF; cdr3_nt: TGTGCCAGCAGCGCGACAGGGACGGGAGGCTACACCTTC
v_call: TRBV7-8; cdr3_length: 20; d_call: TRBD2; clone_size: NA; j_call: TRBJ2-7; cdr3_aa: CASSLNRLKRLAGELNEQYF; cdr3_nt: TGTGCCAGCAGCTTAAATCGATTAAAGCGACTAGCGGGAGAGTTGAACGAGCAGTACTTC
v_call: TRBV7-6; cdr3_length: 13; d_call: NA; clone_size: NA; j_call: TRBJ1-1; cdr3_aa: CASTMKPGTEAFF; cdr3_nt: TGTGCCAGCACCATGAAACCGGGCACTGAAGCTTTCTTT
v_call: TRBV9; cdr3_length: 13; d_call: TRBD1; clone_size: NA; j_call: TRBJ1-2; cdr3_aa: CASSGQGSYGYTF; cdr3_nt: TGTGCCAGCAGCGGACAGGGCTCCTATGGCTACACCTTC
v_call: TRBV13; cdr3_length: 13; d_call: NA; clone_size: NA; j_call: TRBJ1-2; cdr3_aa: CASSLGQVYGYTF; cdr3_nt: TGTGCCAGCAGCTTAGGACAGGTCTATGGCTACACCTTC
v_call: TRBV30; cdr3_length: 16; d_call: TRBD1; clone_size: NA; j_call: TRBJ1-1; cdr3_aa: CAWINRDRGVWTEAFF; cdr3_nt: TGTGCCTGGATCAACCGGGACAGGGGCGTATGGACTGAAGCTTTCTTT
v_call: TRBV4-1; cdr3_length: 19; d_call: NA; clone_size: few; j_call: TRBJ2-6; cdr3_aa: CASSQDLSGGHSGANVLTF; cdr3_nt: TGCGCCAGCAGCCAAGATCTTTCAGGGGGGCACTCTGGGGCCAACGTCCTGACTTTC
v_call: TRBV13; cdr3_length: 16; d_call: TRBD1; clone_size: NA; j_call: TRBJ1-3; cdr3_aa: CASSPDRVSSGNTIYF; cdr3_nt: TGTGCCAGCAGCCCGGACAGGGTGAGCTCTGGAAACACCATATATTTT
v_call: TRBV6-5; cdr3_length: 14; d_call: NA; clone_size: NA; j_call: TRBJ2-7; cdr3_aa: CASSRDFASYEQYF; cdr3_nt: TGTGCCAGCAGTCGGGACTTCGCCTCCTACGAGCAGTACTTC
v_call: TRBV28; cdr3_length: 16; d_call: NA; clone_size: NA; j_call: TRBJ2-7; cdr3_aa: CASSSTGTSTPYEQYF; cdr3_nt: TGTGCCAGCAGTAGTACCGGGACATCCACTCCCTACGAGCAGTACTTC
v_call: TRBV10-1; cdr3_length: 14; d_call: NA; clone_size: once; j_call: TRBJ2-2; cdr3_aa: CASSDLQGAGELFF; cdr3_nt: TGCGCCAGCAGTGACCTACAGGGAGCCGGGGAGCTGTTTTTT
v_call: TRBV9; cdr3_length: 18; d_call: TRBD2; clone_size: NA; j_call: TRBJ2-1; cdr3_aa: CASSEYAPWRGSYNEQFF; cdr3_nt: TGTGCCAGCAGCGAATATGCTCCGTGGCGGGGGTCCTACAATGAGCAGTTCTTC
v_call: TRBV18; cdr3_length: 15; d_call: NA; clone_size: once; j_call: TRBJ2-7; cdr3_aa: CASSPPLAGSYEQYF; cdr3_nt: TGTGCCAGCTCACCACCTTTGGCGGGATCCTACGAGCAGTACTTC
v_call: TRBV5-1; cdr3_length: 14; d_call: TRBD1; clone_size: NA; j_call: TRBJ1-2; cdr3_aa: CASSAGQTLYGYTF; cdr3_nt: TGCGCCAGCAGCGCGGGACAGACCCTCTATGGCTACACCTTC
v_call: TRBV7-8; cdr3_length: 15; d_call: NA; clone_size: few; j_call: TRBJ2-1; cdr3_aa: CASSLGGRVYNEQFF; cdr3_nt: TGTGCCAGCAGCTTAGGGGGCCGGGTTTACAATGAGCAGTTCTTC
v_call: TRBV5-6; cdr3_length: 16; d_call: TRBD2; clone_size: NA; j_call: TRBJ2-2; cdr3_aa: CASREGLAGDTGELFF; cdr3_nt: TGTGCCAGCAGGGAGGGACTAGCGGGGGACACCGGGGAGCTGTTTTTT